A selection of T cell receptor beta chains follows, all from one sample in a study of cytomegalovirus exposure and HLA in healthy donors. Sequencing was performed with immunoSEQ multiplex PCR; in TCRdb, only in-frame clones are kept and a portion is missing. The sample shows nearly 110,000 clones, over 70% of them seen only once. The sample consisted of PBMCs. These receptors all stem from a man aged 25-45 years in good health and CMV-seronegative. Both conserved end residues are part of each CDR3. Each record gives: V gene, CDR3 protein.

v_gene: TRBV7-6
CDR3aa: CASSPGDPGAYGQYF

v_gene: TRBV19
CDR3aa: CASMGASYEQYF

v_gene: TRBV2
CDR3aa: CASGTRFNEQFF

v_gene: TRBV28
CDR3aa: CASSLAGTGSSYEQYF

v_gene: TRBV4-1
CDR3aa: CATSPNSQEKLFF

v_gene: TRBV7-8
CDR3aa: CASSLEGRLTGELFF

v_gene: TRBV6-1
CDR3aa: CASSEGAVINYGYTF

v_gene: TRBV28
CDR3aa: CASSPQAGRGTEAFF

v_gene: TRBV5-1
CDR3aa: CASSPSGRDRDEQFF

v_gene: TRBV25-1
CDR3aa: CASSFRGDGYTF

v_gene: TRBV5-1
CDR3aa: CASSRDSAGDEQFF

v_gene: TRBV7-9
CDR3aa: CASSRSGARPRDEKLFF

v_gene: TRBV27
CDR3aa: CASSSTSLLEIKFF

v_gene: TRBV6-4
CDR3aa: CASSPSQGQETQYF

v_gene: TRBV4-2
CDR3aa: CASSQLLGDTDTQYF

v_gene: TRBV5-1
CDR3aa: CASSMGLYYEQYF

v_gene: TRBV6-6
CDR3aa: CASRSGELFF

v_gene: TRBV18
CDR3aa: CASSPPLSTDTQYF

v_gene: TRBV18
CDR3aa: CASSPEALNQPQHF

v_gene: TRBV1
CDR3aa: CTSSQDNRVAGAGEQYF

v_gene: TRBV30
CDR3aa: CAWRRGDSDSNQPQHF

v_gene: TRBV29-1
CDR3aa: CSTSVGSSYNEQFF

v_gene: TRBV10-1
CDR3aa: CASTQGGGANEQFF